This entry describes one T cell receptor (beta chain). The sample is drawn from a study of OX40 agonist ivuxolimab in advanced cancers. The CDR3 is 15 residues long. Trimming took off 4 bases at V and 3 bases at J, with 15 bases between the two ends. Per germline, CDR1 LNHDA and CDR2 SQIVND (reference sequence). The table came from immunoSEQ multiplex PCR; TCRdb's copy has only in-frame clones and leaves some out. The table includes roughly 13,000 clones, around four fifths detected once. The starting material was CD4+ or CD8+ T cells sorted from blood, obtained in a trial of the OX40 agonist ivuxolimab. The origin of this receptor is an adult with an advanced solid tumor such as melanoma, head and neck, liver or kidney cancer. This chain links TRBV19 with TRBJ1-2; D gene ambiguous. CDR3 coding DNA: TGTGCCAGTAGTACCCCCCCCGGCGGAGACTATGGCTACACCTTC. It specifies CASSTPPGGDYGYTF.